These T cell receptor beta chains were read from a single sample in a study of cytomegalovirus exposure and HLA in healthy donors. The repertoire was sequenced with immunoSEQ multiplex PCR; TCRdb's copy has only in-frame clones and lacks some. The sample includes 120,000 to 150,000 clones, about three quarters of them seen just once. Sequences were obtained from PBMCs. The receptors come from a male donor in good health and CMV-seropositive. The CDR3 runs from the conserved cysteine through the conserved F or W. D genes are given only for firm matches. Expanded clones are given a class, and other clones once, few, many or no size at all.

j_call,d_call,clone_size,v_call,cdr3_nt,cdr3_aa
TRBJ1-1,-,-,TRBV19,TGTGCCAGTTTGGCCAGGGGTACGAACACTGAAGCTTTCTTT,CASLARGTNTEAFF
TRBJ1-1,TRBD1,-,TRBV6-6,TGTGCCAGCAGACGACAGGGAGACACTGAAGCTTTCTTT,CASRRQGDTEAFF
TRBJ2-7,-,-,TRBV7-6,TGTGCCAGCAGCTTAACTGGCGAGCAGTACTTC,CASSLTGEQYF
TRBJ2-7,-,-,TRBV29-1,TGCAGCGTTGCCGGTAGAAGGGAGAGGCTCGAGCAGTACTTC,CSVAGRRERLEQYF
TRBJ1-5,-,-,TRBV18,TGTGCCAGCTCACTAAGGCAGGGAAATCACCAGCCCCAGCATTTT,CASSLRQGNHQPQHF
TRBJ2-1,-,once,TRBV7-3,TGTGCCAGCAGCTCGCGCCTTTCTAAGGGGGATGAGCAGTTCTTC,CASSSRLSKGDEQFF
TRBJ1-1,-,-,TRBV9,TGTGCCAGCAGCGTAGGTGTGTGGCCGGGAACTGAAGCTTTCTTT,CASSVGVWPGTEAFF
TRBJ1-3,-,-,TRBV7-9,TGTGCCAGCAGCTTAATCGGTAGCTCTGGAAACACCATATATTTT,CASSLIGSSGNTIYF
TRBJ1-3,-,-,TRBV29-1,TGCAGCGGGCGACGGGACTCTGGAAACACCATATATTTT,CSGRRDSGNTIYF
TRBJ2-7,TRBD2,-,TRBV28,TGTGCCAGCACCTCGGGGGGGAGGGCCTACGAGCAGTACTTC,CASTSGGRAYEQYF
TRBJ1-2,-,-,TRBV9,TGTGCCAGCAGCGTAGTAGGGGCCGATCGCTTCTATGGCTACACCTTC,CASSVVGADRFYGYTF
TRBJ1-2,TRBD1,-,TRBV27,TGTGCCAGCAGCGAGGACAGGATCTATGGCTACACCTTC,CASSEDRIYGYTF
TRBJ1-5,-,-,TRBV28,TGTGCCAGCAGTTTATGGGGGAGGGGGGCAGGCAATCAGCCCCAGCATTTT,CASSLWGRGAGNQPQHF
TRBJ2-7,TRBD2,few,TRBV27,TGTGCCAGCAGTTCCTTAGCGGGTGAAACGCTATTCTACGAGCAGTACTTC,CASSSLAGETLFYEQYF
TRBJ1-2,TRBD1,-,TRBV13,TGTGCCAGCAGCTTAGCGGGGACAGGGATTCCGAACACCTTC,CASSLAGTGIPNTF
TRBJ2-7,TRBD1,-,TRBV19,TGTGCCAGTAGATATCAGGCGACAGGGGACTCCTACGAGCAGTACTTC,CASRYQATGDSYEQYF
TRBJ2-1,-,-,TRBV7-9,TGTGCCAGCAGCTTAGTTTGGTGGTGGGGGCCAACCTCCTACAATGAGCAGTTCTTC,CASSLVWWWGPTSYNEQFF
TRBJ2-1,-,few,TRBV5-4,TGTGCCAGCAGCTTGGCCCGACTAGTAAGAGGGAATGAGCAGTTCTTC,CASSLARLVRGNEQFF
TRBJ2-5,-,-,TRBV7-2,TGTGCCAGCAGCCCGCGACAGGCGAAGACTGGGGAGACCCAGTACTTC,CASSPRQAKTGETQYF
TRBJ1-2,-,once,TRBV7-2,TGTGCCAGCAGCTCACCGCGGGGGCAGTCGGGCTATGGCTACACCTTC,CASSSPRGQSGYGYTF
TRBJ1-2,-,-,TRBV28,TGTGCCAGCAGCCCTACGAGAGGGAGCTATGGCTACACCTTC,CASSPTRGSYGYTF
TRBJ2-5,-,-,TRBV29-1,TGCAGCGTTATTAAGGGGTCCCAAGAGACCCAGTACTTC,CSVIKGSQETQYF
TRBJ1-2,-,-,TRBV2,TGTGCCAGCAGTGAGCAAGGGGGTGATAACTATGGCTACACCTTC,CASSEQGGDNYGYTF
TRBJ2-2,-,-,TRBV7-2,TGTGCCAGCAGCTTAGCGGAACTATCCGGGGAGCTGTTTTTT,CASSLAELSGELFF
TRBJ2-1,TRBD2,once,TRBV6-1,TGTGCCAGCAGTGATCCATCTAGCGGCGTCTACAATGAGCAGTTCTTC,CASSDPSSGVYNEQFF
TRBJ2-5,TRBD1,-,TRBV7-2,TGTGCCAGCAGCTTTCAGACAGGGCAACAAGAGACCCAGTACTTC,CASSFQTGQQETQYF
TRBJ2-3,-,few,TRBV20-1,TGCAGTGCTGGATGGACTGATACGCAGTATTTT,CSAGWTDTQYF
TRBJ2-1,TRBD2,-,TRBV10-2,TGCGCCAGCAGTTTTTCTAGCGGGGGGCGGGAGCAGTTCTTC,CASSFSSGGREQFF
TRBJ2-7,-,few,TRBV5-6,TGTGCCAGCAGCCCAGCCGACAGCGACTACGAGCAGTACTTC,CASSPADSDYEQYF
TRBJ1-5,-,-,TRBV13,TGTGCCAGCAGCAAGGGGAATCAGCCCCAGCATTTT,CASSKGNQPQHF
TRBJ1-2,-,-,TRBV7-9,TGTGCCAGCAGCTCACAGGAGGGCTACACCTTC,CASSSQEGYTF
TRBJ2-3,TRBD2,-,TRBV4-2,TGTGCCAGCAGCTACCCAGGACTAGCGGGAGCTGAAGATACGCAGTATTTT,CASSYPGLAGAEDTQYF
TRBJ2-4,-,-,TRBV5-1,TGCGCCAGCAGCCCAGGACAGCCAGGGGACATTCAGTACTTC,CASSPGQPGDIQYF
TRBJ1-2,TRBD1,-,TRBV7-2,TGTGCCAGCAGCTCCGGACAGGGGGCGGGGTATGGCTACACCTTC,CASSSGQGAGYGYTF
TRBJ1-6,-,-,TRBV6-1,TGTGCCAGTCCGCCGAGCTCCCATAATTCACCCCTCCACTTT,CASPPSSHNSPLHF
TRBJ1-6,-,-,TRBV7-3,TGTGCCAGCAGCTTAAATCAAAATAATTCACCCCTCCACTTT,CASSLNQNNSPLHF
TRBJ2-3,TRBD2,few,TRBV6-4,TGTGCCAGCAGTGTTGGGACTAGCGACACAGATACGCAGTATTTT,CASSVGTSDTDTQYF
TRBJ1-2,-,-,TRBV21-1,TGTGCCAGCAGCAGGACCCCAGGGTATGGCTACACCTTC,CASSRTPGYGYTF
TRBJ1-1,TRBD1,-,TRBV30,TGTGCCTGGGAAACGGGACAGGGTAGGATTGACACTGAAGCTTTCTTT,CAWETGQGRIDTEAFF
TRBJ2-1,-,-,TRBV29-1,TGCAGCGTTGAAGACAGTTACAATGAGCAGTTCTTC,CSVEDSYNEQFF
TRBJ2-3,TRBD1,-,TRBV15,TGTGCCACCAGCAGAGGTGTGACAGGGATCGCAGATACGCAGTATTTT,CATSRGVTGIADTQYF
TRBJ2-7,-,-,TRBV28,TGTGCCAGCAGTTTCATGGGACTCGAGAGCTCCTACGAGCAGTACTTC,CASSFMGLESSYEQYF
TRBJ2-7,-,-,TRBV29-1,TGCAGCGTTATTGACAGCTCCTACGAGCAGTACTTC,CSVIDSSYEQYF
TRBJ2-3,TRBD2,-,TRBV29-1,TGCAGCGTCGAGCCTAGGGGACTAGCGGGAGATACGCAGTATTTT,CSVEPRGLAGDTQYF
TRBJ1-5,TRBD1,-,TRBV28,TGTGCCAGCAGTCTGACAGGGGAGGTGCAGCCCCAGCATTTT,CASSLTGEVQPQHF
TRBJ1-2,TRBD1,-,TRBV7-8,TGTGCCAGCAGCTTACAGGGGGTATTCTCGGAAATCAACTATGGCTACACCTTC,CASSLQGVFSEINYGYTF
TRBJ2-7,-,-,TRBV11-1,TGTGCCAGCAGCCCCCGACGGAGCTCCTACGAGCAGTACTTC,CASSPRRSSYEQYF